The clone carrying this T cell receptor beta chain was seen a handful of times. Its antigen is undetermined. The record originates from a study of T cell clones after liver transplantation. Study details: Third-party-reactive TCRbeta sequences from pre-transplant mixed lymphocyte reactions served as antigen-independent comparators. Findings of the study overall: A significant post-transplant drop in circulating graft-donor-reactive CD4 TCRbeta sequences occurred in most of the 8 subjects. A larger donor-reactive than third-party decline suggested partial antigen-specific deletion.

Thawed unstimulated PBMCs were FACS-sorted by CD3, CD4 and CD8 into two populations. Germline loops: CDR1 SGHDT, CDR2 YYEEEE. Trimming took 1 base from V and 4 from J, leaving 15 bases between them. The CDR3 runs to 17 residues. Data came from immunoSEQ multiplex PCR; TCRdb stores just in-frame clones and leaves some out. The sample holds about 76,000 clones, 83% seen once. The genes are TRBV5-6 and TRBJ1-6; weak D call: TRBD1 (5 bases). The source of this sequence is a human patient who received a liver transplant. Some of the T cells may derive from the graft donor. Sequences were derived from CD4+ T cells from blood, sampled at the 22-month timepoint. The CDR3 DNA follows: TGTGCCAGCAGCTTGTGGGGGACCTCCTCGTATAATTCACCCCTCCACTTT. Translation: CASSLWGTSSYNSPLHF.